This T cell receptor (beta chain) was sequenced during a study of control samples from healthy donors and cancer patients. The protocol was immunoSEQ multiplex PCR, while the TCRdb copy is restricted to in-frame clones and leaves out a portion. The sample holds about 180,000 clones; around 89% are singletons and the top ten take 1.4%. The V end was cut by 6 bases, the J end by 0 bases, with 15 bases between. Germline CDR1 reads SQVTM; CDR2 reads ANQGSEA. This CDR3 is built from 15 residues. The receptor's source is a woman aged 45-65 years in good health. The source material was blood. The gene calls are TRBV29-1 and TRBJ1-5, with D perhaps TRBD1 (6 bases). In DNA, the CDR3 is TGCAGCGTCTCCGATGAGGGGGGTAGCAATCAGCCCCAGCATTTT. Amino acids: CSVSDEGGSNQPQHF. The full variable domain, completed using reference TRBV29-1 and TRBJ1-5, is SAVISQKPSRDICQRGTSLTIQCQVDSQVTMMFWYRQQPGQSLTLIATANQGSEATYESGFVIDKFPISRPNLTFSTLTVSNMSPEDSSIYLCSVSDEGGSNQPQHFGDGTRLSIL.